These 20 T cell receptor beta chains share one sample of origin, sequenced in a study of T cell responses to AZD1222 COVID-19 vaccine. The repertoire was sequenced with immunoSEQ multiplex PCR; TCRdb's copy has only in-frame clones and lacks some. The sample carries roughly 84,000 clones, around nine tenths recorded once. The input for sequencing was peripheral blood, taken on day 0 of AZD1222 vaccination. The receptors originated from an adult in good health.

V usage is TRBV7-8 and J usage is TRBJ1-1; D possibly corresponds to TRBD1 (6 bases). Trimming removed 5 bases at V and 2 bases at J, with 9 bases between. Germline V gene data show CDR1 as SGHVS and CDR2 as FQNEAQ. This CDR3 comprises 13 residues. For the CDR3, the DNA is TGTGCCAGCAGCGCGGGGACAAACACTGAAGCTTTCTTT. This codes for CASSAGTNTEAFF.

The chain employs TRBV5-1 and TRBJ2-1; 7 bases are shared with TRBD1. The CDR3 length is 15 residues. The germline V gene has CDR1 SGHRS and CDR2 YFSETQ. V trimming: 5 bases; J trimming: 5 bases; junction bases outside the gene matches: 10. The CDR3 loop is CASRKTGTDNNEQFF. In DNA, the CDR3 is TGCGCCAGCAGAAAGACCGGGACAGATAACAATGAGCAGTTCTTC.

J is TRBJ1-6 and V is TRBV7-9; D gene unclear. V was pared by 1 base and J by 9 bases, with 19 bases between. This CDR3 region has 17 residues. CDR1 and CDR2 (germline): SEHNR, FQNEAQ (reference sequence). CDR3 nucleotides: TGTGCCAGCAGCTTAGGGGGAAAGTGGGTATTGGGTTCACCCCTCCACTTT. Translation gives CASSLGGKWVLGSPLHF.

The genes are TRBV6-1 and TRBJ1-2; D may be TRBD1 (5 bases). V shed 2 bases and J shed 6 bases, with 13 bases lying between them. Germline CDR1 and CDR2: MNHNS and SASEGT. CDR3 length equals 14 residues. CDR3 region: CASSESGRAHGYTF. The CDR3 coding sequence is TGTGCCAGCAGTGAATCGGGCAGGGCGCATGGCTACACCTTC.

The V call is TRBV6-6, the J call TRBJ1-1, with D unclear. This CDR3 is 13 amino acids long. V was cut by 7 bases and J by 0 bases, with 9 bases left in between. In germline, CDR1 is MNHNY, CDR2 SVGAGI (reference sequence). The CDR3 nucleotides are TGTGCCAGCATAGCCCAGATGAACACTGAAGCTTTCTTT. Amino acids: CASIAQMNTEAFF.

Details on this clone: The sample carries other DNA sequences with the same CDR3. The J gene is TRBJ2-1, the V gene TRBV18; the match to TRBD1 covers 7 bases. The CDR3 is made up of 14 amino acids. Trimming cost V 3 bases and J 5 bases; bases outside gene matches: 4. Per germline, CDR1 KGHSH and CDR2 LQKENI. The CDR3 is CASSPGTANNEQFF. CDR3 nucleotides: TGTGCCAGCTCACCCGGGACAGCAAACAATGAGCAGTTCTTC.

Written as DNA, the CDR3 is TGTGCCAGCAGCTGGACAGGGAGAAATTCACCCCTCCACTTT. It is translated as CASSWTGRNSPLHF. This rearrangement joins TRBV11-2 to TRBJ1-6; 8 bases agree with TRBD1. This CDR3 has 14 residues. V was pared by 4 bases and J by 7 bases, with 3 bases of the junction left unmatched. Germline CDR1 and CDR2: SGHAT and FQNNGV.

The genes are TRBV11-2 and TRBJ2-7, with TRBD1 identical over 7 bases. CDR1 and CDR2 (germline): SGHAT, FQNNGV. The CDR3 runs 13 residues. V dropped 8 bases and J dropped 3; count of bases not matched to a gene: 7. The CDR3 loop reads CASLHRGGYEQYF. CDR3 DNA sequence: TGTGCCAGCCTGCACAGGGGCGGCTACGAGCAGTACTTC. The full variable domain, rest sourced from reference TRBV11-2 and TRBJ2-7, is EAGVAQSPRYKIIEKRQSVAFWCNPISGHATLYWYQQILGQGPKLLIQFQNNGVVDDSQLPKDRFSAERLKGVDSTLKIQPAKLEDSAVYLCASLHRGGYEQYFGPGTRLTVT.

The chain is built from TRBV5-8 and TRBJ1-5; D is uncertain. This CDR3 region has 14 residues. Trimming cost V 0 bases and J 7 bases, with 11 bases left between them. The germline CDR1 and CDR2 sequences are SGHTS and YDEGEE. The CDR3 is CASSLARSDQPQHF. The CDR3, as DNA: TGTGCCAGCAGCTTGGCTCGGTCGGACCAGCCCCAGCATTTT.

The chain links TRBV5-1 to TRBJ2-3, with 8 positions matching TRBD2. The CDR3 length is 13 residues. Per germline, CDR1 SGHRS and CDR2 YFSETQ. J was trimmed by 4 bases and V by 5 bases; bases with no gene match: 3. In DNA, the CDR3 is TGCGCCAGCAGGACTAGCGTGGCAGATACGCAGTATTTT. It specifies CASRTSVADTQYF.

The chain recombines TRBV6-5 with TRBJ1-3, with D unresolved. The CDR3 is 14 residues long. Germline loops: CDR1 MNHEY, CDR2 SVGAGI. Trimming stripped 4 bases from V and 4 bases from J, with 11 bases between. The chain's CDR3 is CASSSVVAGNTIYF. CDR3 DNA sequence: TGTGCCAGCAGTTCTGTGGTCGCCGGAAACACCATATATTTT.

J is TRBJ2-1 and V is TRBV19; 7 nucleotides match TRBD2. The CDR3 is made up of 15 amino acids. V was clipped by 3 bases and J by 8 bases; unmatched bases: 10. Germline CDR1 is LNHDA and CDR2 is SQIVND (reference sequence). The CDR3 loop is CASSMTGLVIHEQFF. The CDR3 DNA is TGTGCCAGTAGTATGACTGGACTAGTGATTCATGAGCAGTTCTTC.

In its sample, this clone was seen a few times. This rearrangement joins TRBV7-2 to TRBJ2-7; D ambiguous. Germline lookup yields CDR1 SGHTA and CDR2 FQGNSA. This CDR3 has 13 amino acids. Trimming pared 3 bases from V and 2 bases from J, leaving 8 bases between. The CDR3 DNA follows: TGTGCCAGCAGCTTCGCCGGAACCTACGAGCAGTACTTC. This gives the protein CASSFAGTYEQYF.

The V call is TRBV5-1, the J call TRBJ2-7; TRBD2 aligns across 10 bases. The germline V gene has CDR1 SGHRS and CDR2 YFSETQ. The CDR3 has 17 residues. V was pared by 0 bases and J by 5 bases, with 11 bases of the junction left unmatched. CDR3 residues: CASSLVSSGSTKNEQYF. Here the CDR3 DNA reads TGCGCCAGCAGCTTGGTTTCTAGCGGGAGCACCAAGAACGAGCAGTACTTC.

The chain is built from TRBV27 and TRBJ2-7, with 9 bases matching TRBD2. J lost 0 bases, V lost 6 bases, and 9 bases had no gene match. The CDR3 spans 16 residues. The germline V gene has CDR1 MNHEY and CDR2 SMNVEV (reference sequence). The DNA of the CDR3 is TGTGCCAGCAGCCTTAGCGGGGGTTTAAGCTCCTACGAGCAGTACTTC. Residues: CASSLSGGLSSYEQYF.

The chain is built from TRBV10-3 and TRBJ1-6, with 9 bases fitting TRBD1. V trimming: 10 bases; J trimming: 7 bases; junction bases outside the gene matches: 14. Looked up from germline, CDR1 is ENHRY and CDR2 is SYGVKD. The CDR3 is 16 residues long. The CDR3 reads CATKPGQGLRNSPLHF. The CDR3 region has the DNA TGTGCCACCAAGCCGGGACAGGGTTTAAGGAATTCACCCCTCCACTTT.

Here the CDR3 DNA reads TGTGCCAGCAGCAGGACAGTTAGCAATCAGCCCCAGCATTTT. This translates into CASSRTVSNQPQHF. J is TRBJ1-5 and V is TRBV5-8, with a possible D match to TRBD1 (6 bases). The CDR3 has 14 residues. Germline CDR1 and CDR2: SGHTS and YDEGEE. Trimming took 4 bases from V and 0 from J, leaving 8 bases between them.

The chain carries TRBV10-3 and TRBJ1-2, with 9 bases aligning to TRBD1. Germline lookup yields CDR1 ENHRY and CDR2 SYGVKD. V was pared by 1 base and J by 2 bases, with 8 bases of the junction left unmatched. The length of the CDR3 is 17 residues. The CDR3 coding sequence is TGTGCCATCAGTGAGTGCACCCTTGGACAGGGGAACTATGGCTACACCTTC. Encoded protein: CAISECTLGQGNYGYTF.

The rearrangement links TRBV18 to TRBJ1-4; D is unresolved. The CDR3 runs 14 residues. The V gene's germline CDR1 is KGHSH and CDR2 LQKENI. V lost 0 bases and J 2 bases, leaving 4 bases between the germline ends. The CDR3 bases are TGTGCCAGCTCACCACCCTCTACTAATGAAAAACTGTTTTTT. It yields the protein CASSPPSTNEKLFF.

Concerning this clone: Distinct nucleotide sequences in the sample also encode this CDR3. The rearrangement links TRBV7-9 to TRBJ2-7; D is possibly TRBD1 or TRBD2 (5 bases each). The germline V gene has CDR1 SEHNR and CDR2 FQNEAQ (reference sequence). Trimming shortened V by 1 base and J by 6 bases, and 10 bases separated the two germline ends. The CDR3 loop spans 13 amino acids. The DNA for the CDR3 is TGTGCCAGCAGCTTAGGAGGGGTGAGCGAGCAGTACTTC. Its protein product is CASSLGGVSEQYF.